These 29 T cell receptor beta chains were all obtained from the same sample, sequenced in a study of persistence of HIV-infected CD4 T cells. The immunoSEQ assay was version 4, run in survey mode. Clones were read by immunoSEQ multiplex PCR, and TCRdb kept only the in-frame ones, dropping some. This sample yields under 45,000 clones, of which approximately 88% are seen a single time; approximately 1% belongs to the top ten. Cells were stimulated nonspecifically with anti-CD3/anti-CD28 magnetic beads. Sorting selected CD4+ T cells upregulating both CD40 ligand and CD69. No antigen is known for these receptors. Source: CD4+ T cells sorted from PBMCs after approximately 19-hour stimulation, taken from a patient who received antiretroviral therapy. The receptor source for this set is an adult man with HIV who was CMV-seropositive.

The chain uses TRBV7-2 and TRBJ2-7, with D tentatively TRBD1 (6 bases). CDR3 length: 14 amino acids. CDR1 and CDR2 (germline): SGHTA, FQGNSA. Trimming left V 2 bases short and J 2 bases short, with 10 bases between. The CDR3 DNA reads as TGTGCCAGCAGCTTACGACAGGCGACCTACGAGCAGTACTTC. This sequence encodes CASSLRQATYEQYF.

Regarding this clone: Other DNA sequences of this sample code for an identical CDR3. The chain recombines TRBV5-1 with TRBJ2-3; D is unclear. The germline CDR1 and CDR2 sequences are SGHRS and YFSETQ. V shed 0 bases and J shed 2 bases, with 10 bases lying between them. The CDR3 has 15 amino acids. CDR3 loop: CASSLGTGITDTQYF. The CDR3 nucleotides read TGCGCCAGCAGCTTGGGGACGGGCATCACAGATACGCAGTATTTT.

This clone was detected only once. The J gene is TRBJ2-6, the V gene TRBV3-1 (or the pseudogene TRBV3-2); unclear D gene. Germline loops: CDR1 LGHDT, CDR2 YNNKEL (reference sequence). Deletions cut 4 bases from V and 2 bases from J, with 3 bases between. The CDR3 contains 13 residues. Here the CDR3 DNA reads TGTGCCAGCAGCCGGCCTGGGGCCAACGTCCTGACTTTC. This gives the protein CASSRPGANVLTF.

The sample holds one count of this clone. V is TRBV5-1 and J is TRBJ2-4, with D maybe TRBD1 (6 bases). The CDR3 consists of 16 residues. Germline CDR1 and CDR2: SGHRS and YFSETQ. The germline V and J ends were trimmed by 0 bases and 6 bases, with 16 bases remaining between them. The CDR3 nucleotides are TGCGCCAGCAGCTTGGAGCCAGGGGTGCAGGGAAACATTCAGTACTTC. Residues: CASSLEPGVQGNIQYF. Looking up the rest from reference TRBV5-1 and TRBJ2-4 gives the full variable domain: KAGVTQTPRYLIKTRGQQVTLSCSPISGHRSVSWYQQTPGQGLQFLFEYFSETQRNKGNFPGRFSGRQFSNSRSEMNVSTLELGDSALYLCASSLEPGVQGNIQYFGAGTRLSVL.

The CDR3 sequence is CASSPGTGATDTQYF. CDR3 coding DNA: TGTGCCAGCAGCCCCGGGACAGGGGCCACAGATACGCAGTATTTT. The V and J genes are TRBV3-1 (or the pseudogene TRBV3-2) and TRBJ2-3; 10 nucleotides agree with TRBD1. J was trimmed by 2 bases and V by 4 bases; bases with no gene match: 3. Looked up from germline, CDR1 is LGHDT and CDR2 is YNNKEL (reference sequence). The CDR3 runs 15 residues.

The rearrangement uses TRBV6-5 and TRBJ1-2, with D maybe TRBD1 (6 bases). Germline assignment: CDR1 MNHEY and CDR2 SVGAGI. V lost 5 bases, J lost 2 bases, and 15 bases lay in between. The CDR3 loop spans 15 amino acids. This CDR3 reads CASSPTTGNNYGYTF. The CDR3, as DNA: TGTGCCAGCAGTCCTACTACAGGGAACAACTATGGCTACACCTTC.

The chain uses TRBV7-9 and TRBJ2-3; TRBD2 agrees at 8 bases. Germline CDR1 reads SEHNR; CDR2 reads FQNEAQ (reference sequence). This CDR3 has 14 residues. The junction had 6 bases not matched to a gene; V was cut back by 4 bases and J by 6 bases. As DNA, the CDR3 is TGTGCCAGCAGCTCCGGGGGGGGGCGGGATACGCAGTATTTT. Its translation: CASSSGGGRDTQYF.

The chain recombines TRBV25-1 with TRBJ1-3, with 7 bases aligning to TRBD1. The germline V gene encodes CDR1 MGHDK and CDR2 SYGVNS. This CDR3 spans 14 amino acids. V gave up 8 bases and J gave up 0 bases; unmatched junction bases: 4. CDR3 sequence reads: CASAGTASGNTIYF. For the CDR3, the DNA is TGTGCCAGCGCTGGGACAGCCTCTGGAAACACCATATATTTT.

This chain links TRBV19 with TRBJ2-6; 7 bases agree with TRBD2. CDR3 length equals 18 residues. Per the germline V gene, CDR1 is LNHDA and CDR2 is SQIVND (reference sequence). V was pared by 3 bases and J by 0 bases, with 8 bases of the junction left unmatched. CDR3: CASSIGRPSGSGANVLTF. The CDR3 DNA sequence: TGTGCCAGTAGTATCGGGAGGCCTTCTGGCTCTGGGGCCAACGTCCTGACTTTC.

The chain is built from TRBV2 and TRBJ2-4, with D unresolved. V shed 5 bases and J shed 0 bases, with 8 bases lying between them. The germline V gene has CDR1 SNHLY and CDR2 FYNNEI. The CDR3 extends over 14 amino acids. In nucleotides, the CDR3 is TGTGCCAGCAGTCGAGACGTAGCCAAAAACATTCAGTACTTC. Translating gives CASSRDVAKNIQYF.

This chain uses TRBV24-1 with TRBJ1-2, with 7 bases lining up with TRBD1. CDR1 KGHDR and CDR2 SFDVKD come from the germline V gene. J lost 8 bases, V lost 4 bases, and 6 bases had no gene match. This CDR3 comprises 13 residues. The CDR3 sequence is CATSETTGVGYTF. The CDR3 nucleotides are TGTGCCACCAGTGAAACAACAGGGGTAGGCTACACCTTC.

V is TRBV5-1 and J is TRBJ2-1; D gene unclear. The V and J ends lost 0 bases and 6 bases respectively, with 4 bases between them. The CDR3 is made up of 12 amino acids. Germline loops: CDR1 SGHRS, CDR2 YFSETQ. CDR3: CASSLVLNEQFF. In DNA form, the CDR3 reads TGCGCCAGCAGCTTGGTCCTCAATGAGCAGTTCTTC.

The gene calls are TRBV27 and TRBJ2-7; a possible D gene is TRBD1 (6 bases). CDR1 and CDR2 (germline): MNHEY, SMNVEV (reference sequence). This CDR3 contains 14 residues. V lost 4 bases, J lost 5 bases, and 15 bases lay in between. The CDR3 nucleotides are TGTGCCAGCAGTTCCTTTCGAGGGGGAAACGAGCAGTACTTC. It translates to CASSSFRGGNEQYF.

The chain carries TRBV10-2 and TRBJ1-6; 9 bases align to TRBD1. This CDR3 has 15 residues. The V gene's germline CDR1 is WSHSY and CDR2 SAAADI. Germline trimming cut 4 bases from V and 10 bases from J; bases unmatched to any gene: 8. The chain's CDR3 is CASSGAGTGSSPLHF. Written as DNA, the CDR3 is TGCGCCAGCAGTGGAGCCGGGACAGGGTCCTCACCCCTCCACTTT.

The chain recombines TRBV29-1 with TRBJ1-1; 7 bases are a match to TRBD1. Unmatched junction bases numbered 6, after V lost 6 bases and J lost 5 bases. The CDR3 covers 12 residues. Germline V gives CDR1 SQVTM, CDR2 ANQGSEA. The CDR3 sequence: CSVQGGGTEAFF. CDR3 coding DNA: TGCAGCGTCCAGGGGGGGGGAACTGAAGCTTTCTTT.

The chain carries TRBV30 and TRBJ1-3; TRBD1 might be the D (5 bases). The CDR3 runs 12 residues. Per germline, CDR1 GTSNPN and CDR2 SVGIG (reference sequence). Deletions cut 5 bases from V and 2 bases from J, with 7 bases between. The CDR3 sequence is CAWSGTGNTIYF. The CDR3 DNA reads as TGTGCCTGGTCAGGGACTGGAAACACCATATATTTT.

The chain employs TRBV7-2 and TRBJ1-6; perhaps TRBD1 as D (5 bases). Germline CDR1 SGHTA, CDR2 FQGNSA. This CDR3 has 14 residues. Trimming took 4 bases from V and 4 from J, leaving 8 bases between them. The CDR3 sequence is CASSSQGYNSPLHF. The DNA of the CDR3 is TGTGCCAGCAGCTCTCAGGGTTATAATTCACCCCTCCACTTT.

As DNA, the CDR3 is TGTGCCAGCTCACCTCTCCCCCGGACAGCAAACTATGGCTACACCTTC. It specifies CASSPLPRTANYGYTF. V gene TRBV18 combines with J gene TRBJ1-2; perhaps TRBD1 as D (6 bases). CDR3 length: 16 residues. CDR1 is KGHSH and CDR2 is LQKENI in the germline V gene. V lost 3 bases and J lost 2, with 16 bases in between.

The V and J genes are TRBV4-2 and TRBJ2-2; 7 bases align to TRBD2. The CDR3 sequence is 16 residues long. CDR1 and CDR2 (germline): LGHNA, YNFKEQ. With 2 bases clipped from V and 5 bases from J, the junction kept 8 bases outside the gene matches. The CDR3 DNA sequence: TGTGCCAGCAGCCAAAACGAGCGGGGAGCAACCGGGGAGCTGTTTTTT. Its protein is CASSQNERGATGELFF.

The CDR3 sequence is CASLRTELMNTEAFF. The CDR3 coding sequence is TGTGCCAGCCTTAGGACAGAACTTATGAACACTGAAGCTTTCTTT. The chain has TRBV6-5 and TRBJ1-1; tentative D call: TRBD1 (6 bases). Trimming took 8 bases from V and 0 from J, leaving 16 bases between them. Germline V CDR1 and CDR2: MNHEY, SVGAGI. The CDR3 covers 15 residues.

V and J are TRBV5-5 and TRBJ1-2; tentatively, D is TRBD1 (6 bases). CDR3 length equals 13 residues. CDR1 and CDR2 from the germline V gene are SGHKS and YYEKEE (reference sequence). The V gene lost 5 bases and the J gene lost 2 bases, with 10 bases spanning the gap. The DNA of the CDR3 is TGTGCCAGCAGGTCAGGGGTGAACTATGGCTACACCTTC. This sequence encodes CASRSGVNYGYTF.

This chain connects TRBV4-1 to TRBJ1-6, with 10 positions matching TRBD1. Germline-derived CDR1 and CDR2 are MGHRA and YSYEKL. The CDR3 length is 14 residues. J was trimmed by 10 bases and V by 4 bases; bases with no gene match: 4. Here the CDR3 DNA reads TGCGCCAGCAGCCGGGGACAGGGGAAATCACCCCTCCACTTT. Translating gives CASSRGQGKSPLHF.

V gene TRBV28 combines with J gene TRBJ1-2; tentatively, D is TRBD1 (6 bases). The ends were cut back, 4 bases at V and 3 bases at J, with 15 bases in the middle. CDR3 length: 15 amino acids. Germline CDR1 and CDR2: MDHEN and SYDVKM. This CDR3 is CASSSGGGSDYGYTF. CDR3 DNA sequence: TGTGCCAGCAGTTCTGGGGGGGGCTCAGACTATGGCTACACCTTC.

The J gene is TRBJ2-2, the V gene TRBV12-3 or TRBV12-4; no reliable D call. This CDR3 is 13 amino acids long. Trimming pared 3 bases from V and 3 bases from J, leaving 5 bases between. Written as DNA, the CDR3 is TGTGCCAGCAGTTTGACGGACACCGGGGAGCTGTTTTTT. It specifies CASSLTDTGELFF.

CDR3 DNA: TGTGCCAGCGACCGGGACAGAAATTCATATAGCAATCAGCCCCAGCATTTT. This sequence encodes CASDRDRNSYSNQPQHF. The chain employs TRBV5-8 and TRBJ1-5, with 7 bases identical to TRBD1. The CDR3 totals 17 residues. The V gene end was trimmed by 7 bases and the J gene end by 0 bases; junction bases not matched to a gene: 13. Germline CDR1 reads SGHTS; CDR2 reads YDEGEE.

This clone was counted between two and nine times. The J gene is TRBJ1-6, the V gene TRBV5-1, with 9 bases that match TRBD1. This CDR3 contains 15 residues. Trimming at V came to 2 bases and at J to 8 bases, leaving 5 bases not matched to a gene. The germline V gene encodes CDR1 SGHRS and CDR2 YFSETQ. The chain's CDR3 is CASSFGTGRHSPLHF. The CDR3 nucleotides are TGCGCCAGCAGCTTTGGGACAGGGAGACATTCACCCCTCCACTTT.

This sequence joins TRBV3-1 (or the pseudogene TRBV3-2) and TRBJ2-4; D perhaps matches TRBD1 (5 bases). With 1 base removed from V and 9 bases from J, the gap between germline ends came to 13 bases. Germline CDR1 is LGHDT and CDR2 is YNNKEL (reference sequence). The CDR3 loop spans 14 amino acids. CDR3 sequence: CASSQGQINSIQYF. The CDR3, as DNA: TGTGCCAGCAGCCAAGGACAGATTAACAGCATTCAGTACTTC.

J is TRBJ2-1 and V is TRBV6-6; D might be TRBD1 (6 bases). This CDR3 comprises 13 residues. Germline V lookup: CDR1 MNHNY, CDR2 SVGAGI (reference sequence). V lost 7 bases and J 6 bases, leaving 13 bases between the germline ends. CDR3 region: CASTPDRINEQFF. CDR3 in DNA: TGTGCCAGCACACCCGACAGGATCAATGAGCAGTTCTTC.

The chain links TRBV6-5 to TRBJ1-2; D is ambiguous. The length of the CDR3 is 16 residues. Trimming pared 0 bases from V and 1 base from J, leaving 12 bases between. Looked up from germline, CDR1 is MNHEY and CDR2 is SVGAGI. CDR3 in DNA: TGTGCCAGCAGTTACTCAGATCCGAGCCTTAACTATGGCTACACCTTC. Translated, it gives CASSYSDPSLNYGYTF.